The 6 T cell receptor beta chains below all came from one sample that was sequenced in a study of T-cell memory formation after mild COVID-19. TCRdb reprocessed the 5' RACE reads with MiXCR, giving one entry per CDR3 protein. The data contain some 290,000 distinct CDR3 sequences, 15% to 20% of them singletons. Sequenced: PBMCs or a T cell subset sorted from them (not recorded which). The receptors derive from a man aged 18-30 years who had mild COVID-19 (a few samples of this study predate the infection). Cell type and time point are not known.

This clonotype was observed a few times. The chain is built from TRBV4-2 and TRBJ2-3; D possibly corresponds to TRBD2 (7 bases). Germline V gene sequence: CDR1 LGHNA, CDR2 YNFKEQ. With 4 bases removed from V and 0 bases from J, the gap between germline ends came to 17 bases. This CDR3 has 17 amino acids. Here the CDR3 reads CASSRQAAGASTDTQYF. The CDR3 region has the DNA TGTGCCAGCAGCCGGCAGGCGGCGGGGGCTAGCACAGATACGCAGTATTTT.

CDR3 nucleotide sequence: TGCGCCAGCAGCCGAGCCATCCCGGGCCTCGCATGGGGTGACAATGGCTACACCTTC. This codes for CASSRAIPGLAWGDNGYTF. The chain is built from TRBV4-3 and TRBJ1-2; no clear D. Trimming shortened V by 4 bases and J by 6 bases, and 30 bases separated the two germline ends. This CDR3 spans 19 amino acids. Germline V gives CDR1 LGHNA, CDR2 YSLEER.

The chain links TRBV12-3 or TRBV12-4 to TRBJ1-2; D is undetermined. Trimming left V 6 bases short and J 8 bases short, with 19 bases between. The CDR3 spans 14 residues. The CDR3 loop is CASRPQERMGGYTF. The DNA for the CDR3 is TGTGCCAGCAGGCCTCAGGAGAGGATGGGCGGCTACACCTTC.

Ten or more counts support this clonotype. The V and J genes are TRBV12-3 or TRBV12-4 and TRBJ2-5; maybe TRBD1 (6 bases). The CDR3 spans 13 residues. V was clipped by 2 bases and J by 4 bases, with 8 bases between them. Here the CDR3 reads CASSLIGGETQYF. In DNA, the CDR3 is TGTGCCAGCAGTTTAATAGGGGGAGAGACCCAGTACTTC.

In DNA, the CDR3 is TGTGCCACCAGCGGCGGGGGGAATAGCAATCAGCCCCAGCATTTT. Translated, it gives CATSGGGNSNQPQHF. The chain has TRBV15 and TRBJ1-5; a possible D gene is TRBD1 (5 bases). The CDR3 spans 15 residues. Germline CDR1 and CDR2: LNHNV and YYDKDF (reference sequence). V shed 5 bases and J shed 0 bases, with 11 bases lying between them.

This clonotype was counted only a few times. The CDR3 is CASSYQFGTRRETQYF. The DNA of the CDR3 is TGTGCCAGCAGTTATCAGTTCGGGACAAGGAGGGAGACCCAGTACTTC. The genes are TRBV6-5 and TRBJ2-5; D is perhaps TRBD1 (6 bases). Trimming pared 3 bases from V and 5 bases from J, leaving 19 bases between. CDR1 is MNHEY and CDR2 is SVGAGI in the germline V gene. The CDR3 extends over 16 amino acids.